The 30 T cell receptor beta chains below all came from one sample that was sequenced in a study of T-cell reconstitution after alpha-beta-depleted transplantation in children. Unique molecular identifiers were incorporated into the prepared TCRbeta library. From the PCR reads, TCRdb called clonotypes with MiXCR, one entry per CDR3 protein. The table lists fewer than 550,000 distinct CDR3 sequences, approximately 10% of them singletons, with approximately 14% in the top ten. The sequencing here drew on PBMCs, mostly from graft donor cells, taken 180 days after TCRalphabeta/CD19-depleted stem cell transplant. All receptors derive from a female patient between 2 and 15 years old who had a stem cell transplant for aplastic anemia, so the T cells may come from the graft donor.

This clonotype was found a few times. The rearrangement joins TRBV11-1 to TRBJ2-3; D remains ambiguous. The germline gives CDR1 SGHAT, CDR2 FQDESV (reference sequence). V lost 1 base to trimming and J lost 1 base, with 18 bases between them. The CDR3 is 18 amino acids. CDR3 sequence: CASSLEAAQTLRTDTQYF. CDR3 DNA: TGTGCCAGCAGCTTAGAAGCAGCGCAGACCCTCCGCACAGATACGCAGTATTTT.

The CDR3 is CASSATDRPGDEQYF. The CDR3 DNA sequence: TGTGCCAGCAGCGCGACCGACAGGCCGGGGGACGAGCAGTACTTC. The genes are TRBV9 and TRBJ2-7; the D gene could be TRBD1 or TRBD2 (6 bases each). The V gene's germline CDR1 is SGDLS and CDR2 YYNGEE. The CDR3 has 15 amino acids. Deletions cut 3 bases from V and 5 bases from J, with 18 bases between. Full variable domain (rest looked up from reference TRBV9 and TRBJ2-7): DSGVTQTPKHLITATGQRVTLRCSPRSGDLSVYWYQQSLDQGLQFLIQYYNGEERAKGNILERFSAQQFPDLHSELNLSSLELGDSALYFCASSATDRPGDEQYFGPGTRLTVT.

This clonotype was counted between two and nine times. The chain recombines TRBV7-2 with TRBJ1-4; 7 positions agree with TRBD1. The J segment lost 3 bases and the V segment lost 5 bases, leaving 9 bases of the junction unmatched. This CDR3 is 16 amino acids long. CDR1 is SGHTA and CDR2 is FQGNSA in the germline V gene. In nucleotides, the CDR3 is TGTGCCAGCAGCCGGACAGGCCCAAGGGCTAATGAAAAACTGTTTTTT. Residues: CASSRTGPRANEKLFF.

The chain uses TRBV28 and TRBJ1-6; no definite D call. The V end lost 4 bases, the J end lost 8 bases, and 9 bases lay between the germline ends. Germline CDR1 reads MDHEN; CDR2 reads SYDVKM. CDR3 length: 13 amino acids. The CDR3 nucleotides are TGTGCCAGCAGTTCCCCGGCCGATTCACCCCTCCACTTT. As protein: CASSSPADSPLHF.

This clonotype has a handful of counts. The chain couples TRBV7-2 to TRBJ2-7; the match to TRBD2 covers 9 bases. The CDR3 sequence is 16 residues long. Germline loops: CDR1 SGHTA, CDR2 FQGNSA. V was pared by 5 bases and J by 5 bases, with 13 bases of the junction left unmatched. The chain's CDR3 is CASSPLVAGVPHEQYV. CDR3 DNA: TGTGCCAGCAGCCCACTGGTAGCGGGAGTCCCCCACGAGCAGTACGTC.

The table lists this clonotype with a few counts. The CDR3 loop reads CASSSKWGATEAFF. CDR3 sequence (DNA): TGTGCCAGCAGCTCAAAGTGGGGGGCCACTGAAGCTTTCTTT. The chain uses TRBV7-2 and TRBJ1-1, with a weak D call TRBD1 (6 bases). Germline V CDR1 and CDR2: SGHTA, FQGNSA. V shed 4 bases and J shed 4 bases, with 13 bases lying between them. The CDR3 is 14 amino acids.

This chain connects TRBV6-2 or TRBV6-3 to TRBJ1-1; D is perhaps TRBD1 (6 bases). This CDR3 spans 12 amino acids. V was pared by 4 bases and J by 7 bases, with 10 bases between. Germline CDR1 is MNHEY and CDR2 is SVGEGT. CDR3 DNA: TGTGCCAGCAGTTCTTACAGGGATGAAGCTTTCTTT. Its protein is CASSSYRDEAFF.

A few counts support this clonotype. The chain employs TRBV18 and TRBJ2-7; D perhaps matches TRBD1 (6 bases). V lost 6 bases, J lost 4 bases, and 13 bases lay in between. Looked up from germline, CDR1 is KGHSH and CDR2 is LQKENI. The CDR3 contains 13 residues. CDR3 bases: TGTGCCAGCTCCCAACCGGGACATTACGAGCAGTACGTC. Residues: CASSQPGHYEQYV.

This clonotype has just one count. A read error is possible here, since a much larger clone lies one base away. This chain joins TRBV5-1 and TRBJ2-7; D might be TRBD2 (5 bases). This CDR3 comprises 14 residues. The germline V and J ends were trimmed by 0 bases and 8 bases, with 15 bases remaining between them. Per the germline V gene, CDR1 is SGHRS and CDR2 is YFSETQ. CDR3 DNA sequence: TGCGCCAGCAGCTTGGATTTGGGAGTTGGCAAGCAGTACTTC. This gives the protein CASSLDLGVGKQYF.

This clonotype has just a few counts. This chain links TRBV29-1 with TRBJ2-6; no clear D. Deletions cut 2 bases from V and 0 bases from J, with 2 bases between. Germline V gene sequence: CDR1 SQVTM, CDR2 ANQGSEA. This CDR3 has 13 amino acids. The CDR3 DNA reads as TGCAGCGTTGAATCCTCTGGGGCCAACGTCCTGACTTTC. Translating it yields CSVESSGANVLTF.

This clonotype was counted many times. The V and J genes are TRBV5-5 and TRBJ2-6, with a possible D match to TRBD2 (7 bases). The V end lost 0 bases, the J end lost 4 bases, and 11 bases lay between the germline ends. Germline V gives CDR1 SGHKS, CDR2 YYEKEE (reference sequence). The CDR3 extends over 16 amino acids. The CDR3 loop is CASSLGGGAGANVLTF. In DNA form, the CDR3 reads TGTGCCAGCAGCTTGGGCGGGGGCGCCGGGGCCAACGTCCTGACTTTC.

This clonotype was picked up a small number of times. This sequence joins TRBV28 and TRBJ1-1; D not resolved. The CDR3 consists of 12 residues. The V and J ends lost 6 bases and 4 bases respectively, with 9 bases between them. The V gene's germline CDR1 is MDHEN and CDR2 SYDVKM. This CDR3 is CASREVGTEAFF. The DNA of the CDR3 is TGTGCCAGCAGAGAGGTGGGCACTGAAGCTTTCTTT.

This clonotype was seen a few times. The gene calls are TRBV29-1 and TRBJ2-7; 10 bases agree with TRBD1. The trim removed 7 bases at V and 2 bases at J, leaving 11 bases unmatched. Germline values: CDR1 SQVTM, CDR2 ANQGSEA. The CDR3 runs 15 residues. CDR3 DNA sequence: TGCAGCGCTGACCTAAGCGGACAGGGGGCCTACGAGCAGTACTTC. Translating gives CSADLSGQGAYEQYF.

This clonotype was observed many times. The V and J genes are TRBV28 and TRBJ1-1; D gene unclear. Trimming removed 5 bases at V and 1 base at J, with 2 bases between. The CDR3 consists of 11 residues. Germline CDR1 is MDHEN and CDR2 is SYDVKM. The CDR3, as DNA: TGTGCCAGCAGTCAGAACACTGAAGCTTTCTTT. Encoded protein: CASSQNTEAFF. Using reference TRBV28 and TRBJ1-1 for the parts outside the CDR3, the full variable domain is DVKVTQSSRYLVKRTGEKVFLECVQDMDHENMFWYRQDPGLGLRLIYFSYDVKMKEKGDIPEGYSVSREKKERFSLILESASTNQTSMYLCASSQNTEAFFGQGTRLTVV.

The V and J genes are TRBV10-3 and TRBJ2-5, with 9 positions matching TRBD1. The germline V gene has CDR1 ENHRY and CDR2 SYGVKD. The CDR3 covers 14 residues. Losses at the gene ends were 4 bases for V and 5 bases for J; bases not matched to a gene: 5. The CDR3 is CAISVGTGSETQYF. The CDR3 coding sequence is TGTGCCATCAGTGTTGGGACAGGGAGTGAGACCCAGTACTTC.

In DNA form, the CDR3 reads TGTGCCAGCAGTTTAGATATGCCTATGAACACTGAAGCTTTCTTT. Residues: CASSLDMPMNTEAFF. The chain carries TRBV12-3 or TRBV12-4 and TRBJ1-1; D unresolved. V was trimmed by 1 base and J by 0 bases, leaving 9 bases between them. The CDR3 sequence is 15 residues long.

This clonotype was observed at least ten times. The rearrangement links TRBV5-6 to TRBJ2-7; 9 nucleotides line up with TRBD1. The V gene's germline CDR1 is SGHDT and CDR2 YYEEEE. This CDR3 contains 16 residues. V dropped 0 bases and J dropped 1; count of bases not matched to a gene: 5. The CDR3 sequence: CASSLVTGGLSYEQYF. Here the CDR3 DNA reads TGTGCCAGCAGCTTGGTCACAGGGGGCCTTTCCTACGAGCAGTACTTC. Filled out from reference TRBV5-6 and TRBJ2-7, the complete variable domain reads DAGVTQSPTHLIKTRGQQVTLRCSPKSGHDTVSWYQQALGQGPQFIFQYYEEEERQRGNFPDRFSGHQFPNYSSELNVNALLLGDSALYLCASSLVTGGLSYEQYFGPGTRLTVT.

The CDR3 coding sequence is TGCAGTGCCCCAAGGCAGGGTAAAACTGAAGCTTTCTTT. Encoded protein: CSAPRQGKTEAFF. The chain employs TRBV20-1 and TRBJ1-1; maybe TRBD1 (5 bases). There are 13 residues in the CDR3. V was cut by 6 bases and J by 5 bases, with 16 bases left in between. Germline CDR1 DFQATT, CDR2 SNEGSKA (reference sequence).

The CDR3 DNA sequence: TGCAGTGCTAGAATTGCGGCGGGAGATCTAAATGAGCAGTTCTTC. Protein: CSARIAAGDLNEQFF. The chain couples TRBV20-1 to TRBJ2-1; 7 bases align to TRBD2. This CDR3 comprises 15 residues. Per the germline V gene, CDR1 is DFQATT and CDR2 is SNEGSKA (reference sequence). J gave up 7 bases and V 2 bases, and 11 bases lay outside the gene matches.

The rearrangement uses TRBV20-1 and TRBJ2-2, with 10 bases identical to TRBD2. Trimming took 0 bases from V and 1 from J; bases not matched to a gene: 5. The CDR3 is 17 amino acids. CDR1 is DFQATT and CDR2 is SNEGSKA in the germline V gene (reference sequence). The CDR3 reads CSARDQEREGNTGELFF. In nucleotides, the CDR3 is TGCAGTGCTAGAGATCAAGAGCGGGAGGGGAACACCGGGGAGCTGTTTTTT.

The J gene is TRBJ2-1, the V gene TRBV7-3, with 9 bases fitting TRBD2. CDR3 length: 16 residues. J was trimmed by 2 bases and V by 3 bases; bases with no gene match: 5. In germline, CDR1 is SGHTA, CDR2 FQGTGA. CDR3 coding DNA: TGTGCCAGCAGCTTTCGGCGGGAGGGTCCCTACAATGAGCAGTTCTTC. Translating gives CASSFRREGPYNEQFF.

Comments on this clonotype: The conserved phenylalanine or tryptophan normally closing the CDR3 is absent here, so this likely arose from a read error. The chain combines TRBV2 with TRBJ1-5, with D perhaps matching TRBD1 (5 bases). The V gene lost 7 bases and the J gene lost 3 bases, with 13 bases spanning the gap. This CDR3 is 14 amino acids long. Germline V CDR1 and CDR2: SNHLY, FYNNEI. The chain's CDR3 is CASTSWGSNQPQHL. CDR3 in DNA: TGTGCCAGCACTAGTTGGGGCTCCAATCAGCCCCAGCATTTG.

This clonotype appeared a few times. The chain carries TRBV12-3 or TRBV12-4 and TRBJ2-3; 9 bases map to TRBD1. This CDR3 has 15 amino acids. Trimming at V came to 6 bases and at J to 3 bases, leaving 7 bases not matched to a gene. CDR3 DNA: TGTGCCAGCAGGGACGACAGGGGGGGAACAGATACGCAGTATTTT. Protein sequence: CASRDDRGGTDTQYF.

The rearrangement links TRBV12-5 to TRBJ2-3, with 14 bases matching TRBD2. CDR1 is LGHNT and CDR2 is FRNRAP in the germline V gene. The CDR3 sequence is 14 residues long. With V trimmed by 9 bases and J by 6 bases, 5 bases remained unmatched. The CDR3 region has the DNA TGTGCTAGCGGGACTAGCGGGGGCCGGGATACGCAGTATTTT. Encoded protein: CASGTSGGRDTQYF.

The gene calls are TRBV5-1 and TRBJ2-2; no definite D call. V lost 0 bases and J lost 0, with 6 bases in between. CDR3 length equals 15 residues. From germline, CDR1 is SGHRS and CDR2 YFSETQ. The CDR3 region is CASSLARSNTGELFF. CDR3 bases: TGCGCCAGCAGCTTGGCAAGGTCGAACACCGGGGAGCTGTTTTTT. Full variable domain (remainder filled in from reference TRBV5-1 and TRBJ2-2): KAGVTQTPRYLIKTRGQQVTLSCSPISGHRSVSWYQQTPGQGLQFLFEYFSETQRNKGNFPGRFSGRQFSNSRSEMNVSTLELGDSALYLCASSLARSNTGELFFGEGSRLTVL.

This clonotype occurred a few times. The chain joins TRBV28 to TRBJ2-7, with TRBD2 matching 14 bases. Trimming took 0 bases from V and 3 from J; bases not matched to a gene: 1. CDR1 is MDHEN and CDR2 is SYDVKM in the germline V gene. The CDR3 spans 16 residues. The CDR3 reads CASSLWGLAGVYEQYF. Here the CDR3 DNA reads TGTGCCAGCAGTTTATGGGGACTAGCGGGAGTCTACGAGCAGTACTTC.

This clonotype was picked up many times. J is TRBJ2-2 and V is TRBV5-1; 8 bases align to TRBD1. CDR1 is SGHRS and CDR2 is YFSETQ in the germline V gene. This CDR3 has 15 residues. The V and J ends lost 0 bases and 6 bases, in that order; junction bases with no gene match: 4. The CDR3 nucleotides are TGCGCCAGCAGCTTGGTCCAGGGGGCATCCGGGGAGCTGTTTTTT. Protein sequence: CASSLVQGASGELFF.

The chain is built from TRBV11-1 and TRBJ2-5; 13 bases fit TRBD2. The germline gives CDR1 SGHAT, CDR2 FQDESV (reference sequence). The CDR3 covers 19 residues. V lost 3 bases and J lost 2; bases outside the gene matches: 12. The CDR3 protein is CASSFLTGLAGRGQETQYF. DNA of the CDR3: TGTGCCAGCAGCTTTCTGACGGGACTAGCGGGAAGGGGGCAAGAGACCCAGTACTTC.

This chain connects TRBV9 to TRBJ2-5; 8 nucleotides agree with TRBD1. Germline assignment: CDR1 SGDLS and CDR2 YYNGEE. The CDR3 covers 16 residues. The trim removed 0 bases at V and 4 bases at J, leaving 8 bases unmatched. Written as DNA, the CDR3 is TGTGCCAGCAGCGTAGCCGACAGGGGAGTTGGAGAGACCCAGTACTTC. It yields the protein CASSVADRGVGETQYF.

This clonotype was counted only a few times. This chain connects TRBV7-2 to TRBJ1-1; possibly TRBD1 for D (6 bases). This CDR3 contains 15 residues. With 5 bases removed from V and 1 base from J, the gap between germline ends came to 14 bases. Germline V gene data show CDR1 as SGHTA and CDR2 as FQGNSA. The CDR3 reads CASSPTGTRNTEAFF. CDR3 nucleotide sequence: TGTGCCAGCAGCCCTACAGGGACGAGGAACACTGAAGCTTTCTTT.